One sample yielded the 19 T cell receptor beta chains listed below, sequenced in a study of vaccination and CD4 T cells after COVID-19 (dated 2022 in TCRdb). This sample's treatment or condition label indicates: roughly ten-day PBMC culture with coronavirus spike peptide pools or control peptides (ViraFEST assay). Library generation was performed with PCR. The sequencing machine was an Illumina iSeq 100. At the Johns Hopkins FTIC core, DNA from the cultured CD4+ T cells underwent TCR sequencing with the Oncomine TCR Beta short-read assay. TCRdb redid the processing of the public reads, applying fastp at Q25 and MiXCR, and retained in-frame beta chains. Duplicate CDR3 protein sequences are folded into a single record with the most common DNA and genes. The sample contains just over 3,000 distinct CDR3 sequences, around 80% of them found a single time. The top ten hold 28% of the sample. No antigen has been assigned to these receptors.

What was sequenced was CD4+ T cells from blood, cultured in vitro. These receptors were obtained from a human donor who had recovered from COVID-19.

V usage is TRBV2 and J usage is TRBJ2-2; 7 positions match TRBD1. Germline CDR1 is SNHLY and CDR2 is FYNNEI. The CDR3 loop spans 12 amino acids. After removal of 6 bases from V and 7 bases from J, the junction contained 2 bases not matched to a gene. The CDR3 here is CASSRQGGELFF. The CDR3 DNA follows: TGTGCCAGCAGCCGACAGGGCGGGGAGCTGTTTTTT.

As DNA, the CDR3 is TGCGCCAGCAGCCAGCGCACCCGACTAGCGGGGACCAATGAGCAGTTCTTC. Protein: CASSQRTRLAGTNEQFF. V gene TRBV4-1 combines with J gene TRBJ2-1; 11 bases agree with TRBD2. The germline V gene encodes CDR1 MGHRA and CDR2 YSYEKL. This CDR3 spans 17 amino acids. Unmatched junction bases numbered 10, after V lost 3 bases and J lost 6 bases.

This clonotype was found a few times. The gene calls are TRBV5-4 and TRBJ1-2, with TRBD1 matching over 10 bases. The CDR3 covers 14 residues. V was pared by 3 bases and J by 8 bases, with 7 bases of the junction left unmatched. In germline, CDR1 is SGHNT, CDR2 YYREEE (reference sequence). CDR3 in amino acids: CASSYRDRGLGYTF. Here the CDR3 DNA reads TGTGCCAGCAGCTACCGGGACAGGGGTCTCGGCTACACCTTC.

The J gene is TRBJ1-6, the V gene TRBV7-2; D gene unclear. The CDR3 spans 15 residues. Trimming pared 0 bases from V and 10 bases from J, leaving 13 bases between. The germline V gene encodes CDR1 SGHTA and CDR2 FQGNSA. CDR3 loop: CASSLASGSGSPLHF. In nucleotides, the CDR3 is TGTGCCAGCAGCTTAGCTTCAGGCTCCGGATCACCCCTCCACTTT.

The V call is TRBV5-1, the J call TRBJ2-5, with TRBD1 identical over 7 bases. The CDR3 runs 13 residues. Germline-derived CDR1 and CDR2 are SGHRS and YFSETQ. With 4 bases clipped from V and 5 bases from J, the junction kept 5 bases outside the gene matches. This CDR3 is CASSRDREETQYF. For the CDR3, the DNA is TGCGCCAGCAGCCGAGACAGGGAGGAGACCCAGTACTTC.

The chain carries TRBV7-6 and TRBJ2-7, with 9 bases matching TRBD1. V was pared by 1 base and J by 6 bases, with 7 bases of the junction left unmatched. CDR1 and CDR2 from the germline V gene are SGHVS and FNYEAQ. There are 15 residues in the CDR3. The DNA for the CDR3 is TGTGCCAGCAGCTTAGGGGGACAGGGTACTCGCGAGCAGTACTTC. Encoded protein: CASSLGGQGTREQYF. The variable domain in full, with the rest retrieved from reference TRBV7-6 and TRBJ2-7, is GAGVSQSPRYKVTKRGQDVALRCDPISGHVSLYWYRQALGQGPEFLTYFNYEAQQDKSGLPNDRFSAERPEGSISTLTIQRTEQRDSAMYRCASSLGGQGTREQYFGPGTRLTVT.

This chain uses TRBV15 with TRBJ1-5, with 8 bases aligning to TRBD1. Losses at the gene ends were 4 bases for V and 1 base for J; bases not matched to a gene: 6. Germline values: CDR1 LNHNV, CDR2 YYDKDF (reference sequence). This CDR3 is 16 amino acids long. The CDR3 protein is CATSIDRGKSNQPQHF. The CDR3 DNA follows: TGTGCCACCAGCATAGACAGGGGTAAAAGCAATCAGCCCCAGCATTTT.

J is TRBJ1-2 and V is TRBV19, with D possibly TRBD1 on 5 matching bases. In germline, CDR1 is LNHDA, CDR2 SQIVND (reference sequence). The V end lost 0 bases, the J end lost 2 bases, and 10 bases lay between the germline ends. CDR3 length equals 15 residues. Here the CDR3 reads CASSIDQTANYGYTF. The CDR3 DNA is TGTGCCAGTAGTATAGACCAGACAGCCAACTATGGCTACACCTTC.

The chain is built from TRBV7-6 and TRBJ2-5, with D possibly matching TRBD1 (6 bases). The germline V and J ends were trimmed by 1 base and 3 bases, with 12 bases remaining between them. The CDR3 is 15 residues long. Germline lookup yields CDR1 SGHVS and CDR2 FNYEAQ. CDR3 nucleotides: TGTGCCAGCAGCTTAGTGGGACACCGAGAAGAGACCCAGTACTTC. Translation gives CASSLVGHREETQYF.

This sequence joins TRBV19 and TRBJ1-5, with TRBD1 as a possible D gene (6 bases). The CDR3 covers 15 residues. V lost 6 bases to trimming and J lost 0 bases, with 12 bases between them. The germline CDR1 and CDR2 sequences are LNHDA and SQIVND (reference sequence). The CDR3 DNA reads TGTGCCAGTAGGAGGACAGAGGGTAGCAATCAGCCCCAGCATTTT. Its translation is CASRRTEGSNQPQHF.

Here the CDR3 reads CARSLIGSLGGYTF. CDR3 bases: TGTGCCAGAAGCTTGATCGGCAGCCTTGGAGGCTACACCTTC. The rearrangement links TRBV5-3 to TRBJ1-2; unclear D gene. TRBV5-3 is given ORF status, its function remaining uncertain. Trimming stripped 1 base from V and 8 bases from J, with 15 bases between. This CDR3 contains 14 residues.

The chain carries TRBV11-1 and TRBJ1-1, with TRBD1 as a possible D gene (6 bases). The germline CDR1 and CDR2 sequences are SGHAT and FQDESV (reference sequence). V was pared by 5 bases and J by 1 base, with 14 bases between. This CDR3 has 15 amino acids. The CDR3 bases are TGTGCCAGCAGCCGGCTGGGGGGCGCGAACACTGAAGCTTTCTTT. Translating gives CASSRLGGANTEAFF.

V and J are TRBV20-1 and TRBJ1-5; the D gene is possibly TRBD1 (5 bases). The CDR3 totals 13 residues. V lost 3 bases and J lost 5, with 11 bases in between. Germline CDR1 is DFQATT and CDR2 is SNEGSKA (reference sequence). For the CDR3, the DNA is TGCAGTGCTAGCAGAGGGGAGGATCAGCCCCAGCATTTT. Its translation is CSASRGEDQPQHF.

The sample holds a few counts of this clonotype. The rearrangement joins TRBV30 to TRBJ1-2; TRBD1 is a possible D gene (6 bases). V was cut by 0 bases and J by 4 bases, with 12 bases left in between. The length of the CDR3 is 14 residues. CDR1 is GTSNPN, CDR2 SVGIG, per germline (reference sequence). The chain's CDR3 is CAWSVRGQPYGYTF. CDR3 in DNA: TGTGCCTGGAGTGTCCGGGGGCAACCCTATGGCTACACCTTC.

V gene TRBV6-2 or TRBV6-3 combines with J gene TRBJ2-7; D is unclear. The CDR3 loop spans 13 amino acids. V lost 4 bases, J lost 3 bases, and 10 bases lay in between. In germline, CDR1 is MNHEY, CDR2 SVGEGT. The CDR3 protein is CASSSDGYYEQYF. The CDR3 DNA sequence: TGTGCCAGCAGTTCCGACGGATACTACGAGCAGTACTTC.

This clonotype was found a few times. The V gene is TRBV10-3, the J gene TRBJ2-1; 8 positions match TRBD2. The germline CDR1 and CDR2 sequences are ENHRY and SYGVKD. The CDR3 consists of 14 residues. Trimming took 3 bases from V and 5 from J; bases not matched to a gene: 3. CDR3 nucleotide sequence: TGTGCCATCAGTGACGGGGGGGCGCACAATGAGCAGTTCTTC. This gives the protein CAISDGGAHNEQFF.

CDR3 DNA sequence: TGTGCCAGCAGTCCGGTGCCCTCACCCGATACGCAGTATTTT. Its translation: CASSPVPSPDTQYF. This chain links TRBV27 with TRBJ2-3; no clear D gene. The CDR3 loop spans 14 amino acids. Germline-derived CDR1 and CDR2 are MNHEY and SMNVEV (reference sequence). V was cut by 5 bases and J by 6 bases, with 15 bases left in between.

The genes are TRBV10-3 and TRBJ2-7; a possible D gene is TRBD1 (7 bases). The V end was cut by 6 bases, the J end by 2 bases, with 17 bases between. The CDR3 sequence is 15 residues long. Germline V gene lookup returns CDR1 ENHRY and CDR2 SYGVKD. The CDR3 DNA reads as TGTGCCATCAGCCCGCGCGGGGACAGTGCCTACGAGCAGTACTTC. As protein: CAISPRGDSAYEQYF.

The J gene is TRBJ1-5, the V gene TRBV7-2; D is possibly TRBD1 (5 bases). CDR3 length equals 14 residues. Germline V gene data show CDR1 as SGHTA and CDR2 as FQGNSA. V lost 3 bases and J 7 bases, leaving 13 bases between the germline ends. The CDR3 DNA is TGTGCCAGCAGCTTTGCAGGGCCAGGGCAGCCCCAGCATTTT. Its protein product is CASSFAGPGQPQHF.